This T cell receptor (beta chain) was recovered during a study of Ad26.COV2.S vaccination and SARS-CoV-2 variants. A word on this clone: The target antigen is unknown.

The CDR3 extends over 16 amino acids. Looked up from germline, CDR1 is KGHSY and CDR2 is FQNENV. The J segment lost 7 bases and the V segment lost 0 bases, leaving 11 bases of the junction unmatched. The treatment: around 19 received Ad26.COV2.S at low or high dose, single or two shots; about 5 received placebo; per-sample allocation not given. Each sample was drawn 63 days after the first injection (of vaccine or placebo). It was an adult aged 18-55 years in Boston who was the donor. Overall study results and limits: Measures of TCR breadth and depth may have fallen short of total T cell responses. Responses of spike-specific T cells (both CD8+ and CD4+) reportedly showed substantial breadth after vaccination.

The protocol was immunoSEQ multiplex PCR, while the TCRdb copy is restricted to in-frame clones and leaves out a portion. This table has approximately 450,000 clones, approximately 90% appearing once. This TCR was recovered from a person between 18 and 65 years old who received the Ad26.COV2.S COVID-19 vaccine or a placebo. Material: peripheral blood, obtained in a trial of Ad26.COV2.S vaccine versus placebo. The chain combines TRBV16 with TRBJ1-1; TRBD1 agrees at 7 bases. The CDR3 loop reads CASSQSLGTEPFEAFF. CDR3 nucleotides: TGTGCCAGCAGCCAATCGTTAGGGACAGAACCCTTTGAAGCTTTCTTT.